A single sample is the source of the 32 T cell receptor beta chains below, sequenced in a study of CD8+ T cells in alopecia areata. It was cDNA, reverse transcribed from extracted RNA, that served as the sequencing template. Profiling relied on immunoSEQ multiplex PCR, and the TCRdb table lists in-frame clones only, not all of them. Among approximately 30,000 clones, about two thirds were seen once, and the ten largest hold roughly 18%. What was sequenced was NKG2D-high CD8+ T cells sorted from blood. The receptors shown here come from a human donor with alopecia areata.

This clone was counted between two and nine times. V usage is TRBV4-1 and J usage is TRBJ2-3; D is unclear. Germline loops: CDR1 MGHRA, CDR2 YSYEKL. The CDR3 runs 12 residues. Trimming left V 5 bases short and J 4 bases short, with 7 bases between. CDR3 protein: CASSFGPDTQYF. The CDR3 nucleotides are TGCGCCAGCAGCTTTGGGCCAGATACGCAGTATTTT.

This clone turned up a few times. V usage is TRBV29-1 and J usage is TRBJ2-1; D is uncertain. This CDR3 is built from 11 residues. V was cut by 6 bases and J by 5 bases, with 8 bases left in between. Germline V CDR1 and CDR2: SQVTM, ANQGSEA. The CDR3 region has the DNA TGCAGCGTAGCCCTCAACAATGAGCAGTTCTTC. Protein product: CSVALNNEQFF.

In regard to this clone: Other DNA sequences within the sample encode an identical CDR3. This chain connects TRBV7-9 to TRBJ2-1; no definite D call. CDR1 is SEHNR and CDR2 is FQNEAQ in the germline V gene (reference sequence). With 5 bases removed from V and 0 bases from J, the gap between germline ends came to 5 bases. The CDR3 contains 13 residues. CDR3 loop: CASSPSSYNEQFF. The CDR3 DNA reads TGTGCCAGCAGCCCCAGCTCCTACAATGAGCAGTTCTTC.

This rearrangement joins TRBV7-9 to TRBJ1-5; D gene ambiguous. Trimming cost V 4 bases and J 2 bases, with 12 bases left between them. Germline V gives CDR1 SEHNR, CDR2 FQNEAQ (reference sequence). This CDR3 region has 15 residues. CDR3 sequence: CASSSVSGGNQPQHF. The CDR3 DNA reads as TGTGCCAGCAGCTCGGTATCCGGTGGCAATCAGCCCCAGCATTTT.

This chain connects TRBV5-1 to TRBJ2-1, with a tentative D call TRBD1 (8 bases). The length of the CDR3 is 15 residues. From germline, CDR1 is SGHRS and CDR2 YFSETQ. Trimming stripped 4 bases from V and 3 bases from J, with 14 bases between. The CDR3 loop reads CASSPQGGFYNEQFF. The DNA of the CDR3 is TGCGCCAGCAGCCCACAGGGGGGGTTCTACAATGAGCAGTTCTTC. The entire variable domain, with the rest obtained from reference TRBV5-1 and TRBJ2-1, is as follows: KAGVTQTPRYLIKTRGQQVTLSCSPISGHRSVSWYQQTPGQGLQFLFEYFSETQRNKGNFPGRFSGRQFSNSRSEMNVSTLELGDSALYLCASSPQGGFYNEQFFGPGTRLTVL.

This CDR3 reads CASSPTMTNEQFF. In DNA form, the CDR3 reads TGTGCCAGCAGCCCGACTATGACAAATGAGCAGTTCTTC. The chain joins TRBV7-8 to TRBJ2-1; maybe TRBD2 (5 bases). V lost 5 bases and J 7 bases, leaving 12 bases between the germline ends. Germline CDR1 reads SGHVS; CDR2 reads FQNEAQ. The CDR3 has 13 residues. The full variable domain, completed using reference TRBV7-8 and TRBJ2-1, is GAGVSQSPRYKVAKRGQDVALRCDPISGHVSLFWYQQALGQGPEFLTYFQNEAQLDKSGLPSDRFFAERPEGSVSTLKIQRTQQEDSAVYLCASSPTMTNEQFFGPGTRLTVL.

The J gene is TRBJ1-6, the V gene TRBV27; 7 positions agree with TRBD1. The CDR3 extends over 15 amino acids. Germline values: CDR1 MNHEY, CDR2 SMNVEV (reference sequence). The V and J ends lost 6 bases and 6 bases, in that order; junction bases with no gene match: 8. The CDR3: CASSSRQGGNSPLHF. Written as DNA, the CDR3 is TGTGCCAGCAGCTCCCGACAGGGAGGTAATTCACCCCTCCACTTT.

This chain joins TRBV7-9 and TRBJ2-1, with D possibly TRBD2 on 5 matching bases. Germline-derived CDR1 and CDR2 are SEHNR and FQNEAQ (reference sequence). Deletions cut 5 bases from V and 2 bases from J, with 16 bases between. The CDR3 contains 16 residues. This chain's CDR3 is CASSLPSAGTYNEQFF. The CDR3 bases are TGTGCCAGCAGCCTTCCAAGTGCGGGCACCTACAATGAGCAGTTCTTC. The whole variable domain, remainder taken from reference TRBV7-9 and TRBJ2-1, is DTGVSQNPRHKITKRGQNVTFRCDPISEHNRLYWYRQTLGQGPEFLTYFQNEAQLEKSRLLSDRFSAERPKGSFSTLEIQRTEQGDSAMYLCASSLPSAGTYNEQFFGPGTRLTVL.

This chain uses TRBV6-5 with TRBJ1-2; the D is unclear. This CDR3 has 13 amino acids. CDR1 is MNHEY, CDR2 SVGAGI, per germline. V was pared by 0 bases and J by 7 bases, with 9 bases between. Written as DNA, the CDR3 is TGTGCCAGCAGTTACTCCGGGGATGGTGGCTACACCTTC. Protein sequence: CASSYSGDGGYTF.

CDR3 loop: CATSLDRSTDTQYF. CDR3 DNA: TGTGCCACCAGCCTAGACAGGAGCACAGATACGCAGTATTTT. The rearrangement uses TRBV15 and TRBJ2-3, with a possible D match to TRBD1 (6 bases). Germline CDR1 reads LNHNV; CDR2 reads YYDKDF (reference sequence). The V gene lost 5 bases and the J gene lost 0 bases, with 9 bases spanning the gap. This CDR3 has 14 amino acids.

This chain links TRBV5-1 with TRBJ2-7; the D gene could be TRBD1 or TRBD2 (6 bases each). The V and J ends lost 3 bases and 5 bases respectively, with 24 bases between them. Germline V lookup: CDR1 SGHRS, CDR2 YFSETQ. This CDR3 is 17 amino acids long. Here the CDR3 reads CASSWKAGEESLHEQYF. In DNA form, the CDR3 reads TGCGCCAGCAGCTGGAAGGCAGGGGAGGAGTCCCTGCACGAGCAGTACTTC.

The rearrangement joins TRBV9 to TRBJ2-2; D not resolved. V was clipped by 2 bases and J by 7 bases, with 15 bases between them. The CDR3 is made up of 15 amino acids. CDR1 and CDR2 (germline): SGDLS, YYNGEE. The DNA for the CDR3 is TGTGCCAGCAGCGTTTCCTTAGCTACATACGGGGAGCTGTTTTTT. This sequence encodes CASSVSLATYGELFF.

This clone occurred a few times. The chain joins TRBV4-1 to TRBJ2-1; TRBD2 agrees at 10 bases. The CDR3 runs 15 residues. The V gene end was trimmed by 4 bases and the J gene end by 7 bases; junction bases not matched to a gene: 7. From germline, CDR1 is MGHRA and CDR2 YSYEKL. The CDR3 sequence is CASSPYPGLANEQFF. The DNA of the CDR3 is TGCGCCAGCAGCCCCTACCCGGGACTAGCGAATGAGCAGTTCTTC.

This clone was picked up a small number of times. This chain joins TRBV7-9 and TRBJ2-7; no reliable D call. Trimming left V 5 bases short and J 5 bases short, with 13 bases between. Per the germline V gene, CDR1 is SEHNR and CDR2 is FQNEAQ (reference sequence). The length of the CDR3 is 13 residues. The CDR3 DNA is TGTGCCAGCAGCCCCCCTGGCGTCCACGAGCAGTACTTC. Translation gives CASSPPGVHEQYF.

The rearrangement joins TRBV5-4 to TRBJ2-1; possible D gene TRBD1, 5 bases. This CDR3 has 18 residues. Per germline, CDR1 SGHNT and CDR2 YYREEE (reference sequence). The V and J ends lost 5 bases and 0 bases respectively, with 21 bases between them. This chain's CDR3 is CASRTAGAYGFSYNEQFF. The CDR3 DNA follows: TGTGCCAGCAGGACCGCTGGGGCGTATGGGTTCTCCTACAATGAGCAGTTCTTC.

V is TRBV27 and J is TRBJ2-1; weak D call: TRBD1 (5 bases). The CDR3 has 12 residues. Germline-derived CDR1 and CDR2 are MNHEY and SMNVEV (reference sequence). The ends were cut back, 3 bases at V and 8 bases at J, with 8 bases in the middle. The CDR3: CASSFRVDEQFF. The CDR3 region has the DNA TGTGCCAGCAGTTTCAGGGTCGATGAGCAGTTCTTC.

The rearrangement links TRBV5-1 to TRBJ1-2; maybe TRBD1 (6 bases). CDR1 is SGHRS and CDR2 is YFSETQ in the germline V gene. V lost 0 bases to trimming and J lost 2 bases, with 8 bases between them. The CDR3 is 14 amino acids. For the CDR3, the DNA is TGCGCCAGCAGCTTGGCCACAGGGAACTATGGCTACACCTTC. Residues: CASSLATGNYGYTF.

The genes are TRBV5-1 and TRBJ2-1, with D tentatively TRBD1 or TRBD2 (5 bases each). V lost 4 bases, J lost 4 bases, and 12 bases lay in between. This CDR3 has 14 amino acids. Germline lookup yields CDR1 SGHRS and CDR2 YFSETQ. The CDR3 sequence is CASSQWDGYNEQFF. CDR3 in DNA: TGCGCCAGCAGCCAATGGGACGGATACAATGAGCAGTTCTTC.

There are a few counts of this clone. The chain carries TRBV7-9 and TRBJ2-1; D uncertain. The CDR3 runs to 14 residues. V gave up 7 bases and J gave up 2 bases, with 12 bases separating them. Germline CDR1 and CDR2: SEHNR and FQNEAQ (reference sequence). Here the CDR3 DNA reads TGTGCCAGCAACAACCTATCGACCTACAATGAGCAGTTCTTC. This translates into CASNNLSTYNEQFF.

The DNA of the CDR3 is TGTGCCAGCTTGCCGAGGGGGCCGGACACCGGGGAGCTGTTTTTT. Protein sequence: CASLPRGPDTGELFF. V usage is TRBV2 and J usage is TRBJ2-2; TRBD1 matches 7 bases. V lost 8 bases to trimming and J lost 3 bases; unmatched junction nucleotides: 9. The CDR3 covers 15 residues. Germline CDR1 and CDR2: SNHLY and FYNNEI. Using reference TRBV2 and TRBJ2-2 for the parts outside the CDR3, the full variable domain is EPEVTQTPSHQVTQMGQEVILRCVPISNHLYFYWYRQILGQKVEFLVSFYNNEISEKSEIFDDQFSVERPDGSNFTLKIRSTKLEDSAMYFCASLPRGPDTGELFFGEGSRLTVL.

This clone was counted only a few times. The chain joins TRBV9 to TRBJ1-4; TRBD1 might be the D (6 bases). This CDR3 spans 15 amino acids. Trimming left V 3 bases short and J 8 bases short, with 17 bases between. Germline CDR1 and CDR2: SGDLS and YYNGEE. In DNA, the CDR3 is TGTGCCAGCAGCGCGGGGGACACCCGGCGCGAAAAACTGTTTTTT. As protein: CASSAGDTRREKLFF.

In nucleotides, the CDR3 is TGTGCCACCAGCACTTCAAACTACGAGCAGTACTTC. Protein: CATSTSNYEQYF. The V gene is TRBV15, the J gene TRBJ2-7; D ambiguous. This CDR3 has 12 residues. The germline V gene encodes CDR1 LNHNV and CDR2 YYDKDF (reference sequence). V lost 4 bases and J 3 bases, leaving 7 bases between the germline ends.

This chain uses TRBV7-9 with TRBJ2-5; D is unclear. Germline lookup yields CDR1 SEHNR and CDR2 FQNEAQ (reference sequence). Trimming took 5 bases from V and 1 from J, leaving 8 bases between them. The CDR3 has 13 residues. The CDR3 bases are TGTGCCAGCAGCCCACCGAGCCAAGAGACCCAGTACTTC. Protein product: CASSPPSQETQYF.

The gene calls are TRBV6-4 and TRBJ2-3; D perhaps matches TRBD1 (5 bases). Germline V gene data show CDR1 as MRHNA and CDR2 as SNTAGT. With 6 bases removed from V and 6 bases from J, the gap between germline ends came to 13 bases. This CDR3 has 13 residues. Here the CDR3 DNA reads TGTGCCAGCAGCGAAGGGGATCAGGATACGCAGTATTTT. Translation gives CASSEGDQDTQYF.

This clone was counted between two and nine times. V and J are TRBV25-1 and TRBJ2-7; a possible D gene is TRBD1 (6 bases). Germline V lookup: CDR1 MGHDK, CDR2 SYGVNS. The V end was cut by 0 bases, the J end by 4 bases, with 10 bases between. The CDR3 covers 14 residues. The CDR3 region is CASSEYHREYEQYF. The CDR3 coding sequence is TGTGCCAGCAGTGAATATCACAGGGAATACGAGCAGTACTTC.

The chain uses TRBV2 and TRBJ1-4; D might be TRBD1 (6 bases). Trimming took off 10 bases at V and 7 bases at J, with 19 bases between the two ends. In germline, CDR1 is SNHLY, CDR2 FYNNEI. CDR3 length equals 14 residues. DNA of the CDR3: TGTGCCATCGGGGGGGGCCGCTTGGGTGAAAAACTGTTTTTT. Translating it yields CAIGGGRLGEKLFF. Together with reference TRBV2 and TRBJ1-4, the CDR3 gives the full variable domain: EPEVTQTPSHQVTQMGQEVILRCVPISNHLYFYWYRQILGQKVEFLVSFYNNEISEKSEIFDDQFSVERPDGSNFTLKIRSTKLEDSAMYFCAIGGGRLGEKLFFGSGTQLSVL.

This chain uses TRBV19 with TRBJ2-1; no clear D. With 3 bases removed from V and 5 bases from J, the gap between germline ends came to 5 bases. CDR1 is LNHDA, CDR2 SQIVND, per germline (reference sequence). The CDR3 extends over 12 amino acids. CDR3 sequence (DNA): TGTGCCAGTAGTATCTGGGACAATGAGCAGTTCTTC. Its protein is CASSIWDNEQFF.

The chain is built from TRBV11-1 and TRBJ2-3, with 10 bases lining up with TRBD2. There are 16 residues in the CDR3. CDR1 is SGHAT and CDR2 is FQDESV in the germline V gene (reference sequence). The V gene end was trimmed by 5 bases and the J gene end by 1 base; junction bases not matched to a gene: 6. CDR3 region: CASSPGSGGRTDTQYF. CDR3 coding DNA: TGTGCCAGCAGCCCCGGTAGCGGGGGGCGCACAGATACGCAGTATTTT.

The rearrangement joins TRBV27 to TRBJ2-1, with TRBD1 matching over 9 bases. V lost 8 bases, J lost 9 bases, and 5 bases stayed unmatched. From germline, CDR1 is MNHEY and CDR2 SMNVEV (reference sequence). The CDR3 runs to 12 residues. CDR3: CASLTGGSEQFF. The CDR3 nucleotides read TGTGCCAGCCTAACAGGGGGCAGTGAGCAGTTCTTC.

The gene calls are TRBV2 and TRBJ1-2; 8 bases line up with TRBD1. V trimming: 8 bases; J trimming: 4 bases; junction bases outside the gene matches: 6. There are 13 residues in the CDR3. Per the germline V gene, CDR1 is SNHLY and CDR2 is FYNNEI. The CDR3 reads CASETGQGYGYTF. CDR3 DNA: TGTGCCAGCGAGACAGGACAGGGCTATGGCTACACCTTC.

This sequence joins TRBV7-9 and TRBJ1-2; D is possibly TRBD1 (5 bases). Germline V CDR1 and CDR2: SEHNR, FQNEAQ (reference sequence). Trimming took 1 base from V and 6 from J, leaving 15 bases between them. The CDR3 consists of 15 residues. CDR3 sequence (DNA): TGTGCCAGCAGCTTAGTTGGGTTCGGGGGAAATGGCTACACCTTC. The encoded protein is CASSLVGFGGNGYTF.

This clone was found a few times. The chain recombines TRBV19 with TRBJ2-5; D is possibly TRBD2 (6 bases). The germline V and J ends were trimmed by 6 bases and 1 base, with 15 bases remaining between them. The CDR3 runs to 15 residues. The germline gives CDR1 LNHDA, CDR2 SQIVND (reference sequence). The CDR3 sequence is CASSPIGDFQETQYF. The CDR3 bases are TGTGCCAGTAGCCCTATAGGGGACTTCCAAGAGACCCAGTACTTC.